The 3 T cell receptor beta chains in this list originate from one sample, sequenced in a study of shared clonotypes between healthy human individuals. TCRdb's copy holds only in-frame clones and misses some; the assay was immunoSEQ multiplex PCR. The data show under 2.5 million clones, around 90% seen once. Input material: naive CD4+ T cells from PBMCs. Subset described: CD45RA+ positively selected. These receptors came from a young man in good health. Some clones in this sample may be carry-over from other donors' samples.

Comments on this clone: The germline gene is not matched at one end of the junction; a read error may be the cause. The rearrangement links TRBV5-1 to TRBJ2-7, with TRBD1 matching over 7 bases. The CDR3 loop spans 13 amino acids. CDR1 is SGHRS, CDR2 YFSETQ, per germline. The CDR3 region is CASSLGQGDQLNF. The CDR3 DNA sequence: TGCGCCAGCAGCTTGGGACAGGGTGACCAACTTAACTTC.

The V gene is TRBV5-1, the J gene TRBJ1-2; 7 nucleotides line up with TRBD1. Losses at the gene ends were 1 base for V and 8 bases for J; bases not matched to a gene: 14. This CDR3 spans 16 amino acids. Germline V gene lookup returns CDR1 SGHRS and CDR2 YFSETQ. The CDR3 loop is CASSLSQGVMTEGYTF. The CDR3 region has the DNA TGCGCCAGCAGCTTGTCCCAGGGGGTCATGACGGAGGGCTACACCTTC.

V usage is TRBV7-9 and J usage is TRBJ1-2; D gene uncertain. Germline CDR1 is SEHNR and CDR2 is FQNEAQ (reference sequence). CDR3 length: 13 amino acids. The ends were cut back, 5 bases at V and 6 bases at J, with 13 bases in the middle. Here the CDR3 reads CASSPDLSNGYTF. As DNA, the CDR3 is TGTGCCAGCAGCCCAGACCTTTCCAATGGCTACACCTTC.